The 30 T cell receptor beta chains listed next were all sequenced from one sample in a study of T cell responses to AZD1222 COVID-19 vaccine. The method was immunoSEQ multiplex PCR; TCRdb's version includes in-frame clones alone and lacks a portion of them. The repertoire includes about 120,000 clones, about 90% of them detected once, and around 7% sits in the top ten. The source was peripheral blood, collected on day 0 of AZD1222 vaccination. These TCRs come from an adult in good health.

The CDR3 nucleotides read TGTGCCAGCAGTTTACGGGGGGCGCTTACGAAGGAGACCCAGTACTTC. This translates into CASSLRGALTKETQYF. This chain uses TRBV28 with TRBJ2-5; D might be TRBD2 (7 bases). Germline loops: CDR1 MDHEN, CDR2 SYDVKM. The V and J ends lost 2 bases and 5 bases respectively, with 18 bases between them. CDR3 size: 16 residues.

V usage is TRBV5-1 and J usage is TRBJ2-4, with TRBD2 identical over 12 bases. CDR3 length: 17 amino acids. Germline V gene data show CDR1 as SGHRS and CDR2 as YFSETQ. J was trimmed by 7 bases and V by 4 bases; bases with no gene match: 12. CDR3 in amino acids: CASSPTSGGHGWNIQYF. The CDR3 bases are TGCGCCAGCAGCCCAACTAGCGGGGGGCACGGGTGGAACATTCAGTACTTC.

This chain connects TRBV7-9 to TRBJ2-1; D could derive from TRBD1 or TRBD2 (5 bases each). CDR1 and CDR2 (germline): SEHNR, FQNEAQ (reference sequence). V gave up 5 bases and J gave up 10 bases, with 18 bases separating them. The length of the CDR3 is 14 residues. The CDR3 spells CASSTPTSGSEQFF. The DNA of the CDR3 is TGTGCCAGCAGCACCCCCACCTCAGGGAGCGAGCAGTTCTTC.

V and J are TRBV19 and TRBJ2-2; D gene unclear. The CDR3 runs to 15 residues. Trimming took off 1 base at V and 5 bases at J, with 11 bases between the two ends. Germline values: CDR1 LNHDA, CDR2 SQIVND (reference sequence). The CDR3 region is CASSIGQTRTGELFF. CDR3 DNA: TGTGCCAGTAGTATAGGGCAGACACGTACCGGGGAGCTGTTTTTT.

V and J are TRBV2 and TRBJ2-7, with 13 bases aligning to TRBD2. With 6 bases clipped from V and 6 bases from J, the junction kept 11 bases outside the gene matches. This CDR3 spans 16 amino acids. Germline CDR1 is SNHLY and CDR2 is FYNNEI. The CDR3 DNA sequence: TGTGCCAGCAGACAAACTAGCGGGAGGGCCAAGAGCGAGCAGTACTTC. It yields the protein CASRQTSGRAKSEQYF.

The chain joins TRBV7-2 to TRBJ2-7; 8 bases match TRBD1. The CDR3 is 16 amino acids. Unmatched junction bases numbered 13, after V lost 6 bases and J lost 3 bases. Germline V gene data show CDR1 as SGHTA and CDR2 as FQGNSA. For the CDR3, the DNA is TGTGCCAGCAGGGCAACAATCGGACAGGGAATCTACGAGCAGTACTTC. This translates into CASRATIGQGIYEQYF.

This clone occurred many times. The genes are TRBV10-1 and TRBJ1-4; D is ambiguous. The V gene lost 4 bases and the J gene lost 7 bases, with 19 bases spanning the gap. The CDR3 is made up of 16 amino acids. Germline CDR1 is WNHNN and CDR2 is SYGVQD (reference sequence). CDR3 region: CASSAPRAPLGEKLFF. The CDR3 bases are TGCGCCAGCAGTGCCCCAAGGGCCCCTCTGGGTGAAAAACTGTTTTTT.

The CDR3 loop is CASSFGGRETQYF. The CDR3 nucleotides are TGTGCCAGCAGCTTTGGCGGGAGAGAGACCCAGTACTTC. V usage is TRBV5-6 and J usage is TRBJ2-5, with 7 bases lining up with TRBD2. Trimming at V came to 2 bases and at J to 4 bases, leaving 2 bases not matched to a gene. The CDR3 runs 13 residues. The germline gives CDR1 SGHDT, CDR2 YYEEEE. The whole variable domain, remainder taken from reference TRBV5-6 and TRBJ2-5, is DAGVTQSPTHLIKTRGQQVTLRCSPKSGHDTVSWYQQALGQGPQFIFQYYEEEERQRGNFPDRFSGHQFPNYSSELNVNALLLGDSALYLCASSFGGRETQYFGPGTRLLVL.

The chain is built from TRBV19 and TRBJ1-2; D call uncertain. The CDR3 loop spans 13 amino acids. The germline V and J ends were trimmed by 11 bases and 0 bases, with 13 bases remaining between them. CDR1 and CDR2 (germline): LNHDA, SQIVND (reference sequence). The chain's CDR3 is CAATDPTNYGYTF. DNA for the CDR3: TGTGCCGCAACAGACCCCACTAACTATGGCTACACCTTC.

This clone was recorded once. The J gene is TRBJ2-5, the V gene TRBV4-2; D gene uncertain. Trimming stripped 3 bases from V and 1 base from J, with 12 bases between. Germline lookup yields CDR1 LGHNA and CDR2 YNFKEQ. The CDR3 totals 15 residues. CDR3 bases: TGTGCCAGCAGCCAGGGCGGAATTTTCCAAGAGACCCAGTACTTC. Its protein product is CASSQGGIFQETQYF.

This clone is deemed medium-sized. The chain uses TRBV6-1 and TRBJ2-7; 11 bases are shared with TRBD1. This CDR3 comprises 15 residues. Germline values: CDR1 MNHNS, CDR2 SASEGT. Trimming cost V 3 bases and J 3 bases; bases outside gene matches: 4. The CDR3 DNA reads TGTGCCAGCAGTGATACCGGGACAGGGGGCTACGAGCAGTACTTC. It encodes CASSDTGTGGYEQYF.

The chain joins TRBV12-5 to TRBJ2-2; TRBD1 matches at 8 bases. Unmatched junction bases numbered 9, after V lost 2 bases and J lost 7 bases. Germline loops: CDR1 LGHNT, CDR2 FRNRAP. The CDR3 runs to 16 residues. The CDR3 protein is CASGLILRGRIGELFF. DNA for the CDR3: TGTGCTAGTGGTTTGATACTCAGGGGGCGGATCGGGGAGCTGTTTTTT.

V and J are TRBV6-2 or TRBV6-3 and TRBJ2-7; 8 nucleotides align to TRBD2. This CDR3 is 15 amino acids long. V shed 3 bases, J shed 3 bases, and the junction held 7 bases outside the gene matches. The germline V gene encodes CDR1 MNHEY and CDR2 SVGEGT. CDR3 in DNA: TGTGCCAGCAGTTATAGTAGCGGGACGAACTACGAGCAGTACTTC. This translates into CASSYSSGTNYEQYF.

The rearrangement joins TRBV19 to TRBJ2-5, with D perhaps TRBD1 or TRBD2 (6 bases each). Trimming removed 6 bases from V and 1 base from J, with 9 bases in between. CDR3 length: 13 residues. Germline CDR1 is LNHDA and CDR2 is SQIVND (reference sequence). CDR3 coding DNA: TGTGCCAGTAGCAGGGGACTCCAAGAGACCCAGTACTTC. This translates into CASSRGLQETQYF.

The chain carries TRBV28 and TRBJ1-5; D not certain. Germline CDR1 MDHEN, CDR2 SYDVKM. The CDR3 totals 15 residues. V lost 3 bases and J 3 bases, leaving 12 bases between the germline ends. The CDR3 loop is CASSFRFLYNQPQHF. In nucleotides, the CDR3 is TGTGCCAGCAGTTTCCGGTTCCTCTACAATCAGCCCCAGCATTTT.

The rearrangement links TRBV5-4 to TRBJ2-2; TRBD2 is a possible D gene (7 bases). The germline gives CDR1 SGHNT, CDR2 YYREEE (reference sequence). Trimming shortened V by 4 bases and J by 7 bases, and 17 bases separated the two germline ends. This CDR3 has 15 amino acids. The CDR3 spells CASSPDGGRVGELFF. Written as DNA, the CDR3 is TGTGCCAGCAGCCCCGACGGGGGGCGCGTCGGGGAGCTGTTTTTT.

The chain uses TRBV30 and TRBJ2-1; 10 bases are shared with TRBD2. Germline CDR1 is GTSNPN and CDR2 is SVGIG (reference sequence). This CDR3 spans 16 amino acids. With V trimmed by 3 bases and J by 9 bases, 14 bases remained unmatched. The CDR3: CAWSPRAGGPRVEQFF. In nucleotides, the CDR3 is TGTGCCTGGAGCCCTAGAGCGGGAGGGCCTAGGGTTGAGCAGTTCTTC.

The chain is built from TRBV27 and TRBJ2-5, with TRBD2 identical over 7 bases. Trimming removed 3 bases from V and 4 bases from J; junction bases left unmatched: 8. The CDR3 loop spans 15 amino acids. The germline V gene encodes CDR1 MNHEY and CDR2 SMNVEV (reference sequence). The CDR3 spells CASSLGGRAGETQYF. The CDR3 nucleotides read TGTGCCAGCAGTTTGGGGGGGAGGGCCGGAGAGACCCAGTACTTC.

The chain carries TRBV19 and TRBJ2-7; 8 bases match TRBD1. Germline CDR1 reads LNHDA; CDR2 reads SQIVND (reference sequence). J was trimmed by 4 bases and V by 5 bases; bases with no gene match: 10. The CDR3 sequence is 15 residues long. In DNA, the CDR3 is TGTGCCAGTAGTCCTCAGGGGGCCTATGGTTACGAGCAGTACTTC. It yields the protein CASSPQGAYGYEQYF.

For the CDR3, the DNA is TGTGCCACCTGGGGACAGCCTGGCTACACCTTC. Amino acids: CATWGQPGYTF. The gene calls are TRBV10-3 and TRBJ1-2; the match to TRBD1 covers 7 bases. This CDR3 contains 11 residues. The J segment lost 7 bases and the V segment lost 10 bases, leaving 6 bases of the junction unmatched. In germline, CDR1 is ENHRY, CDR2 SYGVKD.

V usage is TRBV5-1 and J usage is TRBJ2-3; weak D call: TRBD1 (6 bases). This CDR3 is 15 amino acids long. Germline V gene data show CDR1 as SGHRS and CDR2 as YFSETQ. Between the trimmed V and J ends, which lost 2 bases and 4 bases, there was a span of 14 bases. CDR3 protein: CASSFGAQGSDTQYF. CDR3 in DNA: TGCGCCAGCAGCTTCGGGGCCCAGGGGTCAGATACGCAGTATTTT.

V and J are TRBV28 and TRBJ2-1; D is undetermined. V was pared by 6 bases and J by 8 bases, with 14 bases between. CDR1 is MDHEN, CDR2 SYDVKM, per germline. The CDR3 consists of 13 residues. This CDR3 reads CASRLGLDDEQFF. The CDR3 DNA follows: TGTGCCAGCAGATTGGGGTTAGATGATGAGCAGTTCTTC.

V is TRBV5-4 and J is TRBJ1-1; no reliable D call. Germline loops: CDR1 SGHNT, CDR2 YYREEE (reference sequence). Trimming removed 0 bases from V and 0 bases from J, with 0 bases in between. This CDR3 is built from 12 residues. CDR3 coding DNA: TGTGCCAGCAGCTTGGTGAACACTGAAGCTTTCTTT. Residues: CASSLVNTEAFF. Using reference TRBV5-4 and TRBJ1-1 for the parts outside the CDR3, the full variable domain is ETGVTQSPTHLIKTRGQQVTLRCSSQSGHNTVSWYQQALGQGPQFIFQYYREEENGRGNFPPRFSGLQFPNYSSELNVNALELDDSALYLCASSLVNTEAFFGQGTRLTVV.

This clone was seen a single time. This chain links TRBV27 with TRBJ2-3; 10 positions agree with TRBD1. V gave up 3 bases and J gave up 4 bases; unmatched junction bases: 7. The germline V gene has CDR1 MNHEY and CDR2 SMNVEV (reference sequence). The CDR3 contains 16 residues. For the CDR3, the DNA is TGTGCCAGCAGTTTCACCCGGACAGGGGGGCCAGATACGCAGTATTTT. As protein: CASSFTRTGGPDTQYF.

This rearrangement joins TRBV7-9 to TRBJ1-5; D uncertain. The germline gives CDR1 SEHNR, CDR2 FQNEAQ (reference sequence). CDR3 length equals 13 residues. The V gene lost 0 bases and the J gene lost 4 bases, with 4 bases spanning the gap. CDR3 residues: CASSLAPNQPQHF. CDR3 sequence (DNA): TGTGCCAGCAGCTTAGCTCCAAATCAGCCCCAGCATTTT.

In DNA form, the CDR3 reads TGTGCCAGCATAGACAGAACTAATGAAAAACTGTTTTTT. Encoded protein: CASIDRTNEKLFF. V gene TRBV28 combines with J gene TRBJ1-4, with a possible D match to TRBD1 (5 bases). CDR3 size: 13 residues. V was pared by 7 bases and J by 1 base, with 7 bases between. From germline, CDR1 is MDHEN and CDR2 SYDVKM.

The CDR3 bases are TGTGCCAGTAACCCGAACCGGGACAGGGCCTATGGCTACACCTTC. This codes for CASNPNRDRAYGYTF. This rearrangement joins TRBV19 to TRBJ1-2; TRBD1 matches at 9 bases. With V trimmed by 7 bases and J by 4 bases, 10 bases remained unmatched. Germline V lookup: CDR1 LNHDA, CDR2 SQIVND (reference sequence). CDR3 length: 15 amino acids.

The chain has TRBV10-3 and TRBJ2-7; D may be TRBD1 (6 bases). The germline V gene encodes CDR1 ENHRY and CDR2 SYGVKD. The CDR3 is 12 amino acids. V lost 6 bases, J lost 5 bases, and 11 bases lay in between. The CDR3 here is CAIRTAGDEQYF. The CDR3 nucleotides are TGTGCCATCAGGACGGCAGGGGACGAGCAGTACTTC.

Here the CDR3 reads CASNVPRGGANTGELFF. The CDR3 coding sequence is TGTGCCAGCAATGTTCCGCGCGGGGGGGCAAACACCGGGGAGCTGTTTTTT. The rearrangement joins TRBV7-9 to TRBJ2-2; TRBD2 aligns across 9 bases. Per germline, CDR1 SEHNR and CDR2 FQNEAQ (reference sequence). The V segment lost 7 bases and the J segment 2 bases; nucleotides outside the gene matches: 11. CDR3 length: 17 residues.

V is TRBV6-5 and J is TRBJ2-2; no reliable D call. The length of the CDR3 is 12 residues. Germline V lookup: CDR1 MNHEY, CDR2 SVGAGI. The germline V and J ends were trimmed by 9 bases and 7 bases, with 12 bases remaining between them. The CDR3 reads CARSNEVGELFF. The CDR3, as DNA: TGTGCCAGGTCGAACGAGGTCGGGGAGCTGTTTTTT.